These T cell receptor beta chains were read from a single sample in a study of blood T cell repertoires in COVID-19. Produced via immunoSEQ multiplex PCR; TCRdb's table is partial and in-frame only. The sample lists around 450,000 clones, roughly 87% seen once, with approximately 2% in the top ten. The specimen was PBMCs or T cells enriched from blood (not recorded which). These receptors all stem from a woman aged 18-35 years with acute COVID-19. The CDR3 runs from the conserved cysteine through the conserved F or W. Fields, in order: J gene, D gene, V gene, clone size, CDR3 DNA, CDR3 protein. D genes are given only for firm matches. Size tells how often a clone was seen (once, few, many) or the class of an expanded clone, and some rows leave it out.

J gene: TRBJ1-1; D gene: -; V gene: TRBV3-1/TRBV3-2; clone size: -; CDR3 DNA: TGTGCCAGCAGCCAACAAGAGATGAACACTGAAGCTTTCTTT; CDR3 protein: CASSQQEMNTEAFF
J gene: TRBJ2-3; D gene: TRBD1; V gene: TRBV19; clone size: -; CDR3 DNA: TGTGCCAGTAGTTTCGCCCAGGGGGCGGGGGATACGCAGTATTTT; CDR3 protein: CASSFAQGAGDTQYF
J gene: TRBJ1-3; D gene: -; V gene: TRBV6-5; clone size: few; CDR3 DNA: TGTGCCAGCAGTTACGGTAGCTTCTCTGGAAACACCATATATTTT; CDR3 protein: CASSYGSFSGNTIYF
J gene: TRBJ2-1; D gene: -; V gene: TRBV29-1; clone size: -; CDR3 DNA: TGCAGCGCCGGACTGATCTACAATGAGCAGTTCTTC; CDR3 protein: CSAGLIYNEQFF
J gene: TRBJ2-7; D gene: TRBD1; V gene: TRBV18; clone size: -; CDR3 DNA: TGTGCCAGCTCACTGGGACAGGACTACGAGCAGTACTTC; CDR3 protein: CASSLGQDYEQYF
J gene: TRBJ2-7; D gene: TRBD1; V gene: TRBV11-2; clone size: -; CDR3 DNA: TGTGCCAGCAGCTACGAATTGACAGGGAGCGGCTACGAGCAGTACTTC; CDR3 protein: CASSYELTGSGYEQYF
J gene: TRBJ2-7; D gene: -; V gene: TRBV21-1; clone size: -; CDR3 DNA: TGTGCCAGCAGCCCCGAGGTGGAGTGGGCCTACGAGCAGTACTTC; CDR3 protein: CASSPEVEWAYEQYF
J gene: TRBJ1-6; D gene: -; V gene: TRBV11-1; clone size: -; CDR3 DNA: TGTGCCAGCAGCCGTGTGAGCTCCTATAATTCACCCCTCCACTTT; CDR3 protein: CASSRVSSYNSPLHF
J gene: TRBJ1-5; D gene: TRBD1; V gene: TRBV9; clone size: -; CDR3 DNA: TGTGCCAGCAGCCGGACAGGGGAAAGCAATCAGCCCCAGCATTTT; CDR3 protein: CASSRTGESNQPQHF
J gene: TRBJ1-1; D gene: -; V gene: TRBV18; clone size: -; CDR3 DNA: TGTGCCAGCTCACCACGGCCCCTCGATGGCATGAACACTGAAGCTTTCTTT; CDR3 protein: CASSPRPLDGMNTEAFF
J gene: TRBJ1-4; D gene: TRBD1; V gene: TRBV28; clone size: -; CDR3 DNA: TGTGCCAGCAGGACGACAGGGAAGTGGGATGAAAAACTGTTTTTT; CDR3 protein: CASRTTGKWDEKLFF
J gene: TRBJ1-2; D gene: TRBD1; V gene: TRBV5-6; clone size: -; CDR3 DNA: TGTGCCAGCAGCTTCGGACAGGGAAACTATGGCTACACCTTC; CDR3 protein: CASSFGQGNYGYTF
J gene: TRBJ1-3; D gene: -; V gene: TRBV9; clone size: once; CDR3 DNA: TGTGCCAGCAGCGTAGCCCCCCTTGGGCAGGGTGGAAACACCATATATTTT; CDR3 protein: CASSVAPLGQGGNTIYF
J gene: TRBJ1-2; D gene: TRBD1; V gene: TRBV19; clone size: -; CDR3 DNA: TGTGCCAGTAGTGAGACAGGGGTGAGATATGGCTACACCTTC; CDR3 protein: CASSETGVRYGYTF
J gene: TRBJ1-2; D gene: -; V gene: TRBV29-1; clone size: -; CDR3 DNA: TGCAGCGTAGGCCCGGCAGGGACTAACTATGGCTACACCTTC; CDR3 protein: CSVGPAGTNYGYTF
J gene: TRBJ1-6; D gene: -; V gene: TRBV3-1/TRBV3-2; clone size: -; CDR3 DNA: TGTGCCAGCAGTCCCATGGGGGGGACTAATTCACCCCTCCACTTT; CDR3 protein: CASSPMGGTNSPLHF
J gene: TRBJ1-2; D gene: -; V gene: TRBV4-3; clone size: -; CDR3 DNA: TGCGCCAGCAGCTTACGAGGAGTCTATGGCTACACCTTC; CDR3 protein: CASSLRGVYGYTF
J gene: TRBJ2-1; D gene: TRBD2; V gene: TRBV19; clone size: -; CDR3 DNA: TGTGCCAGTAACCCAACCTGGACTAGCGGGCCCCATGAGCAGTTCTTC; CDR3 protein: CASNPTWTSGPHEQFF
J gene: TRBJ2-3; D gene: -; V gene: TRBV29-1; clone size: -; CDR3 DNA: TGCAGCGTTGTGCCCGTAGCATCTAGCACAGATACGCAGTATTTT; CDR3 protein: CSVVPVASSTDTQYF
J gene: TRBJ2-2; D gene: -; V gene: TRBV3-1/TRBV3-2; clone size: -; CDR3 DNA: TGTGCCAGCAGCCAAACGGGGGACACCGGGGAGCTGTTTTTT; CDR3 protein: CASSQTGDTGELFF
J gene: TRBJ1-1; D gene: -; V gene: TRBV18; clone size: -; CDR3 DNA: TGTGCCAGCTCACCGGACAGAGCCGAAGCTTTCTTT; CDR3 protein: CASSPDRAEAFF
J gene: TRBJ2-7; D gene: TRBD2; V gene: TRBV18; clone size: -; CDR3 DNA: TGTGCCAGCTCGCCGGGAGGTTGGAGGTACGAGCAGTACTTC; CDR3 protein: CASSPGGWRYEQYF
J gene: TRBJ1-1; D gene: -; V gene: TRBV6-5; clone size: -; CDR3 DNA: TGTGCCAGCAGTTATGAGTCCGGAGGAGGGAACACTGAAGCTTTCTTT; CDR3 protein: CASSYESGGGNTEAFF
J gene: TRBJ1-1; D gene: -; V gene: TRBV7-9; clone size: -; CDR3 DNA: TGTGCCAGCAGCCCATTAGGGGGTCCTGAAGCTTTCTTT; CDR3 protein: CASSPLGGPEAFF